This TCR beta chain was obtained from a study of T cells in Graves' hyperthyroidism and ophthalmopathy (dated by TCRdb to between 2019 and 2020). Turning to the overall study: Peripheral blood was sampled at the time of initial diagnosis, prior to any treatment. To identify distinguishing TCR V-J signatures, a discovery cohort of around 98 patients was used, comprising some 43 with Graves' ophthalmopathy and around 57 with stable Graves' hyperthyroidism. An independent validation cohort of under 20 hyperthyroidism patients and more than 15 patients who later progressed to ophthalmopathy tested prospective prediction of ophthalmopathy. The 75 to 100 discovery patients were randomly divided into training and test sets at a 7:3 ratio. Thyroid tissue and blood T-cell repertoires from six Graves' hyperthyroidism patients were also compared in the study. Once sampling was done, hyperthyroidism patients were given methimazole at a starting dose of 30 mg daily, whereas ophthalmopathy patients were given high-dose intravenous methylprednisolone. According to the paper, TCR Vbeta CDR3 sequencing was carried out on approximately 140 peripheral blood samples, which came from fewer than 50 ophthalmopathy, under 85 hyperthyroidism and some 17 progressor patients. General findings and caveats noted by the study authors: Most expanded thyroid clonotypes (frequency above 0.001) were also detected in blood, a finding suggesting that blood repertoires may reflect thyroid immune responses. In validation, progression to ophthalmopathy was predicted by the model with 70.59% sensitivity and 72.22% specificity, a median of roughly 6 months before onset. Ophthalmopathy was separated from stable hyperthyroidism by a 13 V-J signature model, with about 86% sensitivity and about 81% specificity obtained in cross-validation and 80%/75% obtained in testing. Sample size was not statistically predetermined, and investigators were not blinded to group allocation.

The TCR beta CDR3 regions were amplified from RNA transcripts. For the first round of RT-PCR on the TCR CDR3, the HTBI primer set was used together with the Qiagen OneStep RT-PCR kit. A second multiplex PCR round built the libraries, followed by size selection and purification. Paired-end sequencing of the libraries was performed with 100 bp reads on an Illumina HiSeq2000. Turning to the authors' computational methods: SOAPnuke was used to process the raw data, with reads discarded if the reads contained adapters or uncalled bases, had a mean Phred below 15, or lacked an exact constant-primer or identifier match. High-quality paired reads were merged using COPE v1.2.5, and each unique nucleotide sequence was defined as a clonotype. MiTCR v1.1 was used to align the clonotypes against IMGT TRBV, TRBD and TRBJ reference segments. The analysis included only V-J combinations with a frequency above 0.0001, which together covered more than 99% of the repertoires. A TCS score was defined as the ratio between F50 (clonal expansion) and ExV (chaos), using BLOSUM62-based TCRdist between CDR3 peptides within each V-J. Welch's t-statistics and random forest reduced 450 to 600 V-J features to roughly 13, which were used in a naive Bayes classifier (R e1071). Using fastp at Q25 and MiXCR, TCRdb reprocessed the public reads and kept productive beta chains. Here each entry gathers all rows of one CDR3 protein and keeps the most common genes and DNA. For this entry, the V and J calls and clone size follow TCRdb and not the study's own pipeline. The sample contains about 380,000 distinct CDR3 sequences, approximately 13% of them found a single time. The ten largest clones capture about 20% of the sample.

Including the terminal cysteine and phenylalanine, the CDR3 comprises 12 residues. Here the CDR3 DNA is all that survives: 36 bases in frame from base 1. To note about this clonotype: Its antigen is currently not known. One base away lies a much larger clone, so this may be a sequencing read error.

Hyperthyroidism patients were newly diagnosed, had a disease duration of under 2 months, and were aged 18 to 65 years. The study excluded patients with uncontrolled infections, other autoimmune diseases, pregnancy or lactation. Diagnoses were established on the basis of clinical symptoms, serum thyroxine and TRAb, thyroid ultrasound, and orbital computed tomography. Blood from progressor patients was drawn when they were first diagnosed with hyperthyroidism, before any ophthalmopathy symptoms appeared. PBMCs were separated from approximately 9.9 ml of fresh peripheral blood using Ficoll-Paque density gradient centrifugation. Patients classed as progressors first received a Graves' hyperthyroidism diagnosis and then went on to develop ophthalmopathy during follow-up. Total RNA was extracted using Trizol reagent, and RNA quality was assessed on an Agilent 2100 Bioanalyzer.

Specimen: blood. The source is a man aged 25-40 years with Graves' hyperthyroidism that later progressed to Graves' ophthalmopathy. Here the chain combines TRBV12-3 or TRBV12-4 and TRBJ1-1; no D gene can be assigned with confidence. The encoded CDR3 is CASSPRYTEASF. The nucleotides are TGTGCCAGCAGCCCCCGCTACACTGAAGCTTCCTTT.